This T cell receptor (beta chain) was recovered during a study of blood T cell repertoires in COVID-19. The overall study: Sample material is recorded as cDNA or gDNA derived from T cells, B-cell-depleted T cells, or PBMCs.

Germline loops: CDR1 SGHDN, CDR2 FVKESK. V lost 5 bases, J lost 6 bases, and 16 bases lay in between. CDR3 length equals 14 residues. In the source study's methods: Estimated nucleated cell counts came from reference gene primer amplification. Profiling relied on immunoSEQ multiplex PCR, and the TCRdb table lists in-frame clones only, not all of them. The DNA gave D and trimming, while V, J and clone size come from that table. The table records 200,000 to 300,000 clones, just under 90% of them present only once. The source is a woman aged 40 to 50 with acute or convalescent COVID-19. This sequence joins TRBV14 and TRBJ1-2; no clear D gene. The sample comprised peripheral blood. The CDR3 loop is CASSLIRGGDGYTF. CDR3 DNA sequence: TGTGCCAGCAGCTTAATTCGGGGAGGTGATGGCTACACCTTC. Full variable domain (missing parts from reference TRBV14 and TRBJ1-2): EAGVTQFPSHSVIEKGQTVTLRCDPISGHDNLYWYRRVMGKEIKFLLHFVKESKQDESGMPNNRFLAERTGGTYSTLKVQPAELEDSGVYFCASSLIRGGDGYTFGSGTRLTVV.